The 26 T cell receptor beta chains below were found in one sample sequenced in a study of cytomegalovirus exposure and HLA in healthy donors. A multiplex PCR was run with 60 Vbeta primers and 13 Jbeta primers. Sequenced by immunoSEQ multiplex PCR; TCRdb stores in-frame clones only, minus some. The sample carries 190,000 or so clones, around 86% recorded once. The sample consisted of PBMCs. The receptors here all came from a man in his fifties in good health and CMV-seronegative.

The CDR3 DNA reads as TGTGCCAGCAGCCCGTCTCCAGCAGGGCCCCGAAACACCGGGGAGCTGTTTTTT. Protein product: CASSPSPAGPRNTGELFF. The chain is built from TRBV28 and TRBJ2-2; weak D call: TRBD1 (5 bases). Looked up from germline, CDR1 is MDHEN and CDR2 is SYDVKM. The CDR3 loop spans 18 amino acids. V was pared by 6 bases and J by 2 bases, with 22 bases between.

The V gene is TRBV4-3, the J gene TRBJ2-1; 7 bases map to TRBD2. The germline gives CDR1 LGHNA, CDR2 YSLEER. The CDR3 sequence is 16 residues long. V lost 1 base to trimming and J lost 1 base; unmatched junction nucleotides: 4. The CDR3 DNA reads TGCGCCAGCAGCCAAGGGAGGACTAGATCCTACAATGAGCAGTTCTTC. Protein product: CASSQGRTRSYNEQFF.

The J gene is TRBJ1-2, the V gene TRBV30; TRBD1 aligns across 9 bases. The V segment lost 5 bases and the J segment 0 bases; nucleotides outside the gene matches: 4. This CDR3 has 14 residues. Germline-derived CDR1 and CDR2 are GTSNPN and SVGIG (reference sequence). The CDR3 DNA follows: TGTGCCTGGTCGACAGGGGGTGCTAACTATGGCTACACCTTC. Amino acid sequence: CAWSTGGANYGYTF. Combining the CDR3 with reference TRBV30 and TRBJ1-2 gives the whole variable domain SQTIHQWPATLVQPVGSPLSLECTVEGTSNPNLYWYRQAAGRGLQLLFYSVGIGQISSEVPQNLSASRPQDRQFILSSKKLLLSDSGFYLCAWSTGGANYGYTFGSGTRLTVV.

Here the CDR3 reads CASSLPGQLTDTQYF. DNA for the CDR3: TGTGCCAGCAGCCTACCGGGACAGCTCACAGATACGCAGTATTTT. J is TRBJ2-3 and V is TRBV5-6; 7 bases agree with TRBD1. Germline CDR1 SGHDT, CDR2 YYEEEE. This CDR3 spans 15 amino acids. The J segment lost 2 bases and the V segment lost 4 bases, leaving 7 bases of the junction unmatched.

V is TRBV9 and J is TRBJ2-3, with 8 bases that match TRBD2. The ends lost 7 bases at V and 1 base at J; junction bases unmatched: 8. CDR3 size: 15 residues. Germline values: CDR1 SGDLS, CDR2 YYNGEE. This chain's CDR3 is CASSSGTRGTDTQYF. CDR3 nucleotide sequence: TGTGCCAGCTCCTCCGGGACTAGGGGCACAGATACGCAGTATTTT. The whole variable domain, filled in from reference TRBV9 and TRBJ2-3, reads DSGVTQTPKHLITATGQRVTLRCSPRSGDLSVYWYQQSLDQGLQFLIQYYNGEERAKGNILERFSAQQFPDLHSELNLSSLELGDSALYFCASSSGTRGTDTQYFGPGTRLTVL.

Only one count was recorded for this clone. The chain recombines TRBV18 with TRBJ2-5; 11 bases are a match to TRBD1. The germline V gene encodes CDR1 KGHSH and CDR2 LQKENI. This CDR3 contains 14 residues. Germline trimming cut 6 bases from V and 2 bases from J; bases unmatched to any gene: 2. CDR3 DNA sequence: TGTGCCAGCTCGGGACAGGGGGAACAAGAGACCCAGTACTTC. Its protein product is CASSGQGEQETQYF.

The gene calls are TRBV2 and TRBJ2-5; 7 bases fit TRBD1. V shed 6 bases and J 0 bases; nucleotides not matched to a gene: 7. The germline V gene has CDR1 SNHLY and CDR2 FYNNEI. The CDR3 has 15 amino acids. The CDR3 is CASRRQGTHQETQYF. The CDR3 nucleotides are TGTGCCAGCAGAAGACAGGGTACGCACCAAGAGACCCAGTACTTC.

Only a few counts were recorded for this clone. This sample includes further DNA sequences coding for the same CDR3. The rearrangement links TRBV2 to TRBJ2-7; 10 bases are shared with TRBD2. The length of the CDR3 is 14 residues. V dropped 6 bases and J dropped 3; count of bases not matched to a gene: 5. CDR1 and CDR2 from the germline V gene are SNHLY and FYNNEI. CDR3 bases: TGTGCCAGCAGCGTCCTAGCGGGGGACTACGAGCAGTACTTC. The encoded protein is CASSVLAGDYEQYF.

CDR3 in DNA: TGCGCCAGCAGCTTGGGACAAGTAGGGACAGGGGGCAACATCTACGAGCAGTACTTC. Amino acid sequence: CASSLGQVGTGGNIYEQYF. J is TRBJ2-7 and V is TRBV5-1; 12 positions agree with TRBD1. The length of the CDR3 is 19 residues. Per germline, CDR1 SGHRS and CDR2 YFSETQ. V gave up 0 bases and J gave up 3 bases; unmatched junction bases: 13.

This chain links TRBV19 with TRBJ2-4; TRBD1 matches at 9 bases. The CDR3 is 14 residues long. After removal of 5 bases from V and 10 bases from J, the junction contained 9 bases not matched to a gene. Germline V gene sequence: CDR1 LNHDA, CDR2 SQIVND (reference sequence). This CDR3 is CASSGGQGPRIQYF. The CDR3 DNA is TGTGCCAGTAGTGGGGGACAGGGCCCTAGGATTCAGTACTTC. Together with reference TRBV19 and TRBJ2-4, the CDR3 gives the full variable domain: DGGITQSPKYLFRKEGQNVTLSCEQNLNHDAMYWYRQDPGQGLRLIYYSQIVNDFQKGDIAEGYSVSREKKESFPLTVTSAQKNPTAFYLCASSGGQGPRIQYFGAGTRLSVL.

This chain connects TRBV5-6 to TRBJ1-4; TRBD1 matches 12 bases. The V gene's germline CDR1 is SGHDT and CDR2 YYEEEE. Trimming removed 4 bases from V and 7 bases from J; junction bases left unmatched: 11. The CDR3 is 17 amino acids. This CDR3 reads CASSLPGQGASAEKLFF. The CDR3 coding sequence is TGTGCCAGCAGCCTCCCGGGACAGGGGGCCTCTGCTGAAAAACTGTTTTTT.

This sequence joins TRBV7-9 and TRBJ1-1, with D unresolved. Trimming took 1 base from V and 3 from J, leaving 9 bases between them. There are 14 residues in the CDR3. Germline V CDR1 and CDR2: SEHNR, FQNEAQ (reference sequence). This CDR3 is CASSLDPGDTEAFF. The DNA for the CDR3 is TGTGCCAGCAGCTTAGATCCCGGGGACACTGAAGCTTTCTTT.

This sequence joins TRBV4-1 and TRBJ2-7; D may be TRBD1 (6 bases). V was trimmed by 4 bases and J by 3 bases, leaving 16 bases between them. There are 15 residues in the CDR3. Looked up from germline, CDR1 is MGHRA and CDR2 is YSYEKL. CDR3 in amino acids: CASSPRGNSRYEQYF. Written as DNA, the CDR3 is TGCGCCAGCAGCCCCAGGGGCAATTCCCGCTACGAGCAGTACTTC.

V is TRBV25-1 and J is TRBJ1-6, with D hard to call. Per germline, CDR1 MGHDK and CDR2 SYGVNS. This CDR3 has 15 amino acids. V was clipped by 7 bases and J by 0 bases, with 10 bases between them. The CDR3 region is CASKKDYSYNSPLHF. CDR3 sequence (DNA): TGTGCCAGCAAAAAGGACTACTCCTATAATTCACCCCTCCACTTT. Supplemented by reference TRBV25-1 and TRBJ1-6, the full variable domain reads EADIYQTPRYLVIGTGKKITLECSQTMGHDKMYWYQQDPGMELHLIHYSYGVNSTEKGDLSSESTVSRIRTEHFPLTLESARPSHTSQYLCASKKDYSYNSPLHFGNGTRLTVT.

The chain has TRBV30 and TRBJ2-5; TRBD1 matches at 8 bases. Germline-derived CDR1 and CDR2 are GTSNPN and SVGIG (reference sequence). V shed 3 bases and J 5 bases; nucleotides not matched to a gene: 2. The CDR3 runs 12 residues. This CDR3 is CAWRDRGETQYF. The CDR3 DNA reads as TGTGCCTGGAGAGACAGGGGTGAGACCCAGTACTTC.

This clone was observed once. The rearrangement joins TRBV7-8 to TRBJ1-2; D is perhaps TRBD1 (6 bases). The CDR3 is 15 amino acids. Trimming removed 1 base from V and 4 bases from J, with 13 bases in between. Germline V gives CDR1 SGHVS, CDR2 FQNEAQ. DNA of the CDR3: TGTGCCAGCAGCTTAGGGGGGCCCGGGCCCTATGGCTACACCTTC. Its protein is CASSLGGPGPYGYTF. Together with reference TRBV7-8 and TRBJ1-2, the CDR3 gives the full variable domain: GAGVSQSPRYKVAKRGQDVALRCDPISGHVSLFWYQQALGQGPEFLTYFQNEAQLDKSGLPSDRFFAERPEGSVSTLKIQRTQQEDSAVYLCASSLGGPGPYGYTFGSGTRLTVV.

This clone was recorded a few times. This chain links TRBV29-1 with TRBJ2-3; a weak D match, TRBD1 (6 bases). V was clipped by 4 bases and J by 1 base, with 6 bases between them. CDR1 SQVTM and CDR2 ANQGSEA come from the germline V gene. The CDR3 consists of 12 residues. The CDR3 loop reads CSVAGGTDTQYF. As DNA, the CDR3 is TGCAGCGTTGCAGGGGGCACAGATACGCAGTATTTT.

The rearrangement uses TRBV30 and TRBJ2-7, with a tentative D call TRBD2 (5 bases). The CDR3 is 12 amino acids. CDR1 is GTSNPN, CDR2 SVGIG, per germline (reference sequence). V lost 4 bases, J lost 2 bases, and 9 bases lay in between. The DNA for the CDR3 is TGTGCCTGGAATTCGGGAACCTACGAGCAGTACTTC. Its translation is CAWNSGTYEQYF.

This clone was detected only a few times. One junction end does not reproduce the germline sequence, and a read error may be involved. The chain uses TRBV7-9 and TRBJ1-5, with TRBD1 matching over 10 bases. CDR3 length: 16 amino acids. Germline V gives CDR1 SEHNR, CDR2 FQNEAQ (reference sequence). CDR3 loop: CSSSDPGQGPNQPQHF. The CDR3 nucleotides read TGTTCCAGCAGCGACCCGGGACAGGGGCCCAATCAGCCCCAGCATTTT. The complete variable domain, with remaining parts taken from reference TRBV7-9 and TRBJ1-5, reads DTGVSQNPRHKITKRGQNVTFRCDPISEHNRLYWYRQTLGQGPEFLTYFQNEAQLEKSRLLSDRFSAERPKGSFSTLEIQRTEQGDSAMYLCSSSDPGQGPNQPQHFGDGTRLSIL.

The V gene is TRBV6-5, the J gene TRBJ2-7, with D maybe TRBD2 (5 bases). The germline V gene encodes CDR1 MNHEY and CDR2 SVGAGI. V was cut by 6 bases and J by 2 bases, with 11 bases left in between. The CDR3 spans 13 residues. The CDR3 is CASRFGVAYEQYF. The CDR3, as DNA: TGTGCCAGCAGATTCGGGGTGGCCTACGAGCAGTACTTC.

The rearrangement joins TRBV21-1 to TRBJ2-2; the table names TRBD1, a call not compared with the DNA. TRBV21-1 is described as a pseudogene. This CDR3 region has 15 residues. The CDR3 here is CASRSRVTNTGELFF. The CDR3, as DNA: TGTGCCAGCAGGAGCAGGGTTACGAACACCGGGGAGCTGTTTTTT.

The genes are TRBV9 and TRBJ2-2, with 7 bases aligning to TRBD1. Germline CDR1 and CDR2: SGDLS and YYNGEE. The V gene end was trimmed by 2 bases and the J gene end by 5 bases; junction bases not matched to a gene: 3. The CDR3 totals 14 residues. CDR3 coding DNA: TGTGCCAGCAGCGTCGAACAGGGGACCGGGGAGCTGTTTTTT. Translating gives CASSVEQGTGELFF.

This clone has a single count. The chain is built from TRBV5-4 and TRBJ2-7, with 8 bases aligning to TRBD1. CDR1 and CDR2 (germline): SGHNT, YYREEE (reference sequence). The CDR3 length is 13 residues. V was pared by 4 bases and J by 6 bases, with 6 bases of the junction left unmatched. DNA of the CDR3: TGTGCCAGCAGCCACAGGACAGGGCCCGAGCAGTACTTC. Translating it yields CASSHRTGPEQYF.

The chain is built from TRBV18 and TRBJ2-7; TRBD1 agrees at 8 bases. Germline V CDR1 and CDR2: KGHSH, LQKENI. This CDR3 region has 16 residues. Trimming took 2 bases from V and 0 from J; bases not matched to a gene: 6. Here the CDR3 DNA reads TGTGCCAGCTCACCATTCGTGGACAGGGCCTCCTACGAGCAGTACTTC. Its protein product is CASSPFVDRASYEQYF.

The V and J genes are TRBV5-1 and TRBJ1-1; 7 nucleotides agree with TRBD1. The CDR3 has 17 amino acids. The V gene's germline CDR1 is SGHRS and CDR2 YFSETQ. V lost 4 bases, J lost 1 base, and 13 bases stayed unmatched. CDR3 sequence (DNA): TGCGCCAGCAGCCCAAACGTTATGACAGGGAGGAACACTGAAGCTTTCTTT. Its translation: CASSPNVMTGRNTEAFF.

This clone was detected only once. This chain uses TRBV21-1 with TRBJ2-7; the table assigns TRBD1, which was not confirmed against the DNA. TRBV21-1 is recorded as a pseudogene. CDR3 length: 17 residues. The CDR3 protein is CASSKNRGSSHPYEQYF. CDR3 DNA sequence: TGTGCCAGCAGCAAAAACAGGGGTTCCTCTCACCCCTACGAGCAGTACTTC.